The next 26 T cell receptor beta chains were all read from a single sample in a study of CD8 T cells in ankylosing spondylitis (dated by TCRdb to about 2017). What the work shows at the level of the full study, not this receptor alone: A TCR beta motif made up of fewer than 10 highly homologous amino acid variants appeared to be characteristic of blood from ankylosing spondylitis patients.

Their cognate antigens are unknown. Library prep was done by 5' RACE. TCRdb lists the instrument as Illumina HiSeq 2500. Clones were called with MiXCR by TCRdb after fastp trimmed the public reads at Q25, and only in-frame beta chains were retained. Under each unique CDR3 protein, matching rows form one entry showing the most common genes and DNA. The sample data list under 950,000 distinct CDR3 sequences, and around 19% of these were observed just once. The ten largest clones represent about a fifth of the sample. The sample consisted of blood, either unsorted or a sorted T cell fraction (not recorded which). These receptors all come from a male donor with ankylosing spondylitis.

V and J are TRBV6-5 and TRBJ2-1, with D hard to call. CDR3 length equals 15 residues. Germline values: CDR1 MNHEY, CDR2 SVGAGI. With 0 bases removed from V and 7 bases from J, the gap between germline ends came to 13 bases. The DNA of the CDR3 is TGTGCCAGCAGTTACTCATTCTCGGGTGGGAATGAGCAGTTCTTC. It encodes CASSYSFSGGNEQFF.

The DNA of the CDR3 is TGCAGTGCTAGAGATGTCCGCTACAATGAGCAGTTCTTC. It encodes CSARDVRYNEQFF. The chain combines TRBV20-1 with TRBJ2-1; D is unclear. With 0 bases removed from V and 3 bases from J, the gap between germline ends came to 6 bases. CDR1 DFQATT and CDR2 SNEGSKA come from the germline V gene (reference sequence). The CDR3 contains 13 residues.

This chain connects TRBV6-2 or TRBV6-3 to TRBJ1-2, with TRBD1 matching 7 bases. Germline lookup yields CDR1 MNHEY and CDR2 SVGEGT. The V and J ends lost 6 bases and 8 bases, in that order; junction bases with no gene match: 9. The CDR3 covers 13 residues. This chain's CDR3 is CASSSPGTDGYTF. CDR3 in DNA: TGTGCCAGCAGCTCACCCGGGACAGACGGCTACACCTTC.

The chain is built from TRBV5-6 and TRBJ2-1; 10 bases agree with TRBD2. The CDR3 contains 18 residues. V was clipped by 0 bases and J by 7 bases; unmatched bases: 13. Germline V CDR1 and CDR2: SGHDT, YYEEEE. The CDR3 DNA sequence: TGTGCCAGCAGCTTGGTAACAGATAGCGGGAGGATTCAGAATGAGCAGTTCTTC. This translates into CASSLVTDSGRIQNEQFF.

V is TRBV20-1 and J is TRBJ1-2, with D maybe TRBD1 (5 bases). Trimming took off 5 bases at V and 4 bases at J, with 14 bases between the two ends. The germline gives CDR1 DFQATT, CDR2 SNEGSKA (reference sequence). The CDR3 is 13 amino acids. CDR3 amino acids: CSARSTGLYGYTF. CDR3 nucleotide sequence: TGCAGTGCTCGGTCAACAGGACTCTATGGCTACACCTTC.

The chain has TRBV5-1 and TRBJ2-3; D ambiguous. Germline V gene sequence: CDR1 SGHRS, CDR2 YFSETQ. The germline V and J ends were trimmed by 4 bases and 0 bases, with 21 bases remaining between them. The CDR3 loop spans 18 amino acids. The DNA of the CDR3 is TGCGCCAGCAGCAAAGGCAATATTGTGGTAACTAGCACAGATACGCAGTATTTT. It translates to CASSKGNIVVTSTDTQYF.

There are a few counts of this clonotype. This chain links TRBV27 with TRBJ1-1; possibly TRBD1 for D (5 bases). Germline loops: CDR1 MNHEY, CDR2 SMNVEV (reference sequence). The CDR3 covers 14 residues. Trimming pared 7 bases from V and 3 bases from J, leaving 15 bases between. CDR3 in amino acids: CASKVQGRDTEAFF. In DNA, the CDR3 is TGTGCCAGCAAGGTGCAGGGTCGGGACACTGAAGCTTTCTTT.

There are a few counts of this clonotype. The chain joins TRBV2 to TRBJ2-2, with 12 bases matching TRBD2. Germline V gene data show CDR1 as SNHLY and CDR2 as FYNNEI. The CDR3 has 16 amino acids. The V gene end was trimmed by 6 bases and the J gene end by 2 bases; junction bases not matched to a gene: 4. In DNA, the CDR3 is TGTGCCAGCAGCCTGACTAGCGGGAGAAACACCGGGGAGCTGTTTTTT. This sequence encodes CASSLTSGRNTGELFF.

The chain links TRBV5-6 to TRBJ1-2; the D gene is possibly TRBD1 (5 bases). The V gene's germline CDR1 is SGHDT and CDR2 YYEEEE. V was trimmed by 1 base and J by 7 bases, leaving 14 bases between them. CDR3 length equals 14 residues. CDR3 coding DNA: TGTGCCAGCAGCTTGTCTAGCAGGGAAGCTGGCTACACCTTC. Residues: CASSLSSREAGYTF.

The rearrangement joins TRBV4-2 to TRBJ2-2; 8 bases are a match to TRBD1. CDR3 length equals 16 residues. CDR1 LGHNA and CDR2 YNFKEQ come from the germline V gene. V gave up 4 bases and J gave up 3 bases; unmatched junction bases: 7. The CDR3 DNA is TGTGCCAGCAGCCGATTTCAGGGGGCGGACACCGGGGAGCTGTTTTTT. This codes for CASSRFQGADTGELFF.

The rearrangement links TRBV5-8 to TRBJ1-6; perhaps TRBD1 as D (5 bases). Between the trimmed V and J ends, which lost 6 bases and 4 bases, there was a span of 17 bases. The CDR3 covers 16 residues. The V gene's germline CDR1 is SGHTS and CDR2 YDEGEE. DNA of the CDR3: TGTGCCAGCAAAAGATCAGGGAGACAATATAATTCACCCCTCCACTTT. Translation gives CASKRSGRQYNSPLHF.

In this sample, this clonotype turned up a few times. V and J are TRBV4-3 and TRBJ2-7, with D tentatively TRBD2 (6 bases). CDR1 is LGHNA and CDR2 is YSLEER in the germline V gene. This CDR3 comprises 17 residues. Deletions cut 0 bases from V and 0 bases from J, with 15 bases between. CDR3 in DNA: TGCGCCAGCAGCCAAGATCGGACTACCAGTCTCTCCTACGAGCAGTACTTC. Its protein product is CASSQDRTTSLSYEQYF.

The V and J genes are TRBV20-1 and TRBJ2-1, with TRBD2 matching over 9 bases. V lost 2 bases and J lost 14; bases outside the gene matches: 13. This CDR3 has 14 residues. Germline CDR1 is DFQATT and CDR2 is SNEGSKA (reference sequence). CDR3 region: CSARNGLAKSGEFF. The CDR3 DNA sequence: TGCAGTGCTAGAAATGGACTAGCGAAGAGCGGGGAGTTCTTC.

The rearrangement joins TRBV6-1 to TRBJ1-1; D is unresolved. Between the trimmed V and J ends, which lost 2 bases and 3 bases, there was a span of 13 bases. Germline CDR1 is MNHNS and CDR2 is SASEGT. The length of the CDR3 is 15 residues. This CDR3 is CASSEMSILDTEAFF. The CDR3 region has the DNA TGTGCCAGCAGTGAAATGAGTATTTTGGACACTGAAGCTTTCTTT.

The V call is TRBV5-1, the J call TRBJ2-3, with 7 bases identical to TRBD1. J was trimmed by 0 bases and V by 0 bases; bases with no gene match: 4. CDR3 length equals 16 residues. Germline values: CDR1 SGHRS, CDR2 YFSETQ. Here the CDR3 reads CASSLGDSTSTDTQYF. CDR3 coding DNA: TGCGCCAGCAGCTTGGGGGACAGCACTAGCACAGATACGCAGTATTTT.

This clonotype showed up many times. The CDR3 protein is CASSYWYNEQFF. In DNA, the CDR3 is TGTGCCAGCAGCTACTGGTACAATGAGCAGTTCTTC. V gene TRBV12-3 or TRBV12-4 combines with J gene TRBJ2-1; D gene uncertain. The CDR3 runs to 12 residues. Trimming took off 6 bases at V and 4 bases at J, with 7 bases between the two ends.

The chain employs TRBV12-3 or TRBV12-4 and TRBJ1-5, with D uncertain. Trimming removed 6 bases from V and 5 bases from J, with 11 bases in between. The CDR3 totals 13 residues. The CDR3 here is CASRMDGYQPQHF. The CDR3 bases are TGTGCCAGCAGGATGGACGGCTATCAGCCCCAGCATTTT.

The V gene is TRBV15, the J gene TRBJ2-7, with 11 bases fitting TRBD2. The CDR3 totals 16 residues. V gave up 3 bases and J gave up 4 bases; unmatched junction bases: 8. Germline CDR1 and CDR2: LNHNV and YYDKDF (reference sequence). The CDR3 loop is CATSSDLAGGLYEQYF. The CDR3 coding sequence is TGTGCCACCAGCAGCGATCTAGCGGGGGGACTATACGAGCAGTACTTC.

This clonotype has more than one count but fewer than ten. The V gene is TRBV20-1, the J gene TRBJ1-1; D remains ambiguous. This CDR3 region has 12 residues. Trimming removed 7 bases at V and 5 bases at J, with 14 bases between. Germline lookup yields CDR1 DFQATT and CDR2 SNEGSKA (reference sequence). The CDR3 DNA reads TGCAGTGTCCCCCCGAGAGGAACTGAAGCTTTCTTT. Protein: CSVPPRGTEAFF.

The CDR3 DNA follows: TGTGCCAGCAGTTTGCCACTAGCGGGGAGAGGAAATGAGCAGTTCTTC. Amino acids: CASSLPLAGRGNEQFF. The chain links TRBV12-3 or TRBV12-4 to TRBJ2-1, with TRBD2 matching 10 bases. The CDR3 contains 16 residues. V dropped 3 bases and J dropped 7; count of bases not matched to a gene: 9.

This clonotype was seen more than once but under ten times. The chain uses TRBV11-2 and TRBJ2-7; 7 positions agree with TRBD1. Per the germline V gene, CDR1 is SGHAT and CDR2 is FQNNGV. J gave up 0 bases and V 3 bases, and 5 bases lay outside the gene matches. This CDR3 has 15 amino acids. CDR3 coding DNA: TGTGCCAGCAGCTTTAAAGGGGGCGGCTCCTACGAGCAGTACTTC. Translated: CASSFKGGGSYEQYF.

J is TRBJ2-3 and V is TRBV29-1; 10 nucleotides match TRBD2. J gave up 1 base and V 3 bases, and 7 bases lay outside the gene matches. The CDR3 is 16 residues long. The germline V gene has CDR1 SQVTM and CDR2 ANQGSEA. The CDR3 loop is CSVDGGLAVRTDTQYF. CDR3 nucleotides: TGCAGCGTTGATGGCGGACTAGCGGTTCGCACAGATACGCAGTATTTT.

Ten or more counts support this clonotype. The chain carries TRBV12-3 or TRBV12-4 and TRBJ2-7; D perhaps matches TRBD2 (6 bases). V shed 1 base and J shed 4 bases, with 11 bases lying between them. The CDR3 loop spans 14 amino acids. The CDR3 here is CASSLGPGLYEQYF. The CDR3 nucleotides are TGTGCCAGCAGTTTAGGTCCGGGACTTTACGAGCAGTACTTC.

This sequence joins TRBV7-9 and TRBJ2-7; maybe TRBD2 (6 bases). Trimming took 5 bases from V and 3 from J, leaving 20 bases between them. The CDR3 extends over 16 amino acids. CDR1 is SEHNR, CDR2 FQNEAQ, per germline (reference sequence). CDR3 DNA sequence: TGTGCCAGCAGCCCCGAGGACTATAAAGTTCTCTACGAGCAGTACTTC. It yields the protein CASSPEDYKVLYEQYF.

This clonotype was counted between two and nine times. In nucleotides, the CDR3 is TGCGCCAGCAGCTTGGTGGCAGGCTCTGGGGCCAACGTCCTGACTTTC. Amino acid sequence: CASSLVAGSGANVLTF. The chain employs TRBV5-1 and TRBJ2-6; D unresolved. V lost 0 bases and J lost 0, with 7 bases in between. This CDR3 has 16 amino acids. Germline V CDR1 and CDR2: SGHRS, YFSETQ.

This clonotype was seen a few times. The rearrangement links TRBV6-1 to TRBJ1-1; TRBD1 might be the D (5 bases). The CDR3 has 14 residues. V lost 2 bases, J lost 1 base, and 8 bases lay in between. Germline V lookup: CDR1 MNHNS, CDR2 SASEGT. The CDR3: CASSELGRNTEAFF. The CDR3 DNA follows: TGTGCCAGCAGTGAATTGGGACGGAACACTGAAGCTTTCTTT.